Each of the 20 T cell receptor beta chains below was sequenced from the same sample in a study of T cells after posttransplantation cyclophosphamide. Sampled 1 year posttransplant, controls received myeloablative marrow transplants, methotrexate and a calcineurin inhibitor. Clones were sequenced by immunoSEQ multiplex PCR, and TCRdb holds only the in-frame ones, with some missing. The data hold 4,500 to 6,000 clones, with 73% observed a single time. Source: PBMCs, taken 321 days after allogeneic stem cell transplant with calcineurin inhibitor and methotrexate. The receptors shown here come from a female patient aged 50-60 years who received an allogeneic stem cell transplant from an unrelated donor, was CMV-positive, and had acute and chronic GVHD. Part of the T cells may come from the graft donor.

This chain joins TRBV7-2 and TRBJ1-2; D may be TRBD1 (6 bases). The V gene lost 3 bases and the J gene lost 2 bases, with 7 bases spanning the gap. The V gene's germline CDR1 is SGHTA and CDR2 FQGNSA. This CDR3 comprises 13 residues. CDR3 DNA sequence: TGTGCCAGCAGCTTTACAGGGAACTATGGCTACACCTTC. Translation gives CASSFTGNYGYTF.

The chain recombines TRBV27 with TRBJ2-7; D ambiguous. V was clipped by 5 bases and J by 2 bases, with 7 bases between them. This CDR3 region has 12 residues. Germline V gives CDR1 MNHEY, CDR2 SMNVEV (reference sequence). The CDR3 here is CASSATAYEQYF. In DNA form, the CDR3 reads TGTGCCAGCAGTGCTACAGCCTACGAGCAGTACTTC.

This chain joins TRBV5-4 and TRBJ2-7, with TRBD1 matching 9 bases. Trimming cost V 1 base and J 0 bases; bases outside gene matches: 8. The CDR3 runs to 17 residues. In germline, CDR1 is SGHNT, CDR2 YYREEE (reference sequence). The CDR3 here is CASSLWGTGSISYEQYF. CDR3 in DNA: TGTGCCAGCAGCTTGTGGGGGACAGGGTCCATCTCCTACGAGCAGTACTTC.

The chain combines TRBV6-1 with TRBJ1-2; possibly TRBD1 for D (5 bases). There are 16 residues in the CDR3. CDR1 and CDR2 (germline): MNHNS, SASEGT. Trimming cost V 2 bases and J 5 bases, with 18 bases left between them. The CDR3 DNA sequence: TGTGCCAGCAGTGAAAAGGGCAGGGACGGGGGTTATGGCTACACCTTC. This translates into CASSEKGRDGGYGYTF.

V is TRBV6-1 and J is TRBJ2-7; 13 nucleotides align to TRBD2. The V segment lost 5 bases and the J segment 2 bases; nucleotides outside the gene matches: 3. The CDR3 is 15 amino acids. Germline V lookup: CDR1 MNHNS, CDR2 SASEGT. CDR3 protein: CASSPGLAGPYEQYF. CDR3 DNA: TGTGCCAGCAGTCCGGGACTAGCGGGACCCTACGAGCAGTACTTC.

The chain employs TRBV30 and TRBJ2-3; 7 bases match TRBD2. Germline V gives CDR1 GTSNPN, CDR2 SVGIG (reference sequence). This CDR3 comprises 13 residues. The V gene end was trimmed by 2 bases and the J gene end by 10 bases; junction bases not matched to a gene: 9. The DNA for the CDR3 is TGTGCCTGGAGTCCCATTGGGGGGGGTGCGCAGTATTTT. Protein: CAWSPIGGGAQYF.

CDR3: CASSLGLDTQYF. The CDR3 bases are TGTGCCAGCAGTTTGGGGCTGGATACGCAGTATTTT. V and J are TRBV27 and TRBJ2-3, with D tentatively TRBD1 (5 bases). The CDR3 extends over 12 amino acids. V lost 3 bases to trimming and J lost 6 bases, with 7 bases between them. Germline CDR1 MNHEY, CDR2 SMNVEV (reference sequence).

This clone is medium-sized (0.01 to 0.1%) by share. J is TRBJ1-5 and V is TRBV10-2; D remains ambiguous. The V gene lost 6 bases and the J gene lost 6 bases, with 15 bases spanning the gap. Germline lookup yields CDR1 WSHSY and CDR2 SAAADI. The CDR3 extends over 14 amino acids. CDR3 amino acids: CASRTAGGSQPQHF. In DNA, the CDR3 is TGCGCCAGCAGGACGGCAGGAGGGAGTCAGCCCCAGCATTTT.

The V gene is TRBV27, the J gene TRBJ2-1, with 9 bases identical to TRBD2. Per the germline V gene, CDR1 is MNHEY and CDR2 is SMNVEV (reference sequence). J was trimmed by 4 bases and V by 2 bases; bases with no gene match: 6. The CDR3 is 16 amino acids. CDR3 amino acids: CASSLALAGFYNEQFF. CDR3 DNA: TGTGCCAGCAGTTTAGCCCTAGCGGGATTTTACAATGAGCAGTTCTTC.

In this sample, this clone turned up a few times. This rearrangement joins TRBV9 to TRBJ1-1; D call uncertain. The CDR3 contains 13 residues. Per germline, CDR1 SGDLS and CDR2 YYNGEE. V was pared by 5 bases and J by 2 bases, with 10 bases between. For the CDR3, the DNA is TGTGCCAGCAGTTATCGGGTCAACACTGAAGCTTTCTTT. This translates into CASSYRVNTEAFF.

V is TRBV18 and J is TRBJ2-7; D perhaps matches TRBD1 (5 bases). Looked up from germline, CDR1 is KGHSH and CDR2 is LQKENI. The V and J ends lost 5 bases and 2 bases respectively, with 10 bases between them. This CDR3 has 13 amino acids. CDR3 bases: TGTGCCAGCTCAACCGGCAGGGCCTACGAGCAGTACTTC. Its protein is CASSTGRAYEQYF. Combining the CDR3 with reference TRBV18 and TRBJ2-7 gives the whole variable domain NAGVMQNPRHLVRRRGQEARLRCSPMKGHSHVYWYRQLPEEGLKFMVYLQKENIIDESGMPKERFSAEFPKEGPSILRIQQVVRGDSAAYFCASSTGRAYEQYFGPGTRLTVT.

This clone has a handful of counts. The chain uses TRBV2 and TRBJ1-5, with D possibly matching TRBD1 (5 bases). Trimming left V 8 bases short and J 0 bases short, with 23 bases between. The CDR3 runs to 18 residues. Germline lookup yields CDR1 SNHLY and CDR2 FYNNEI. CDR3 loop: CASGPDTPGSYSNQPQHF. CDR3 DNA: TGTGCCAGCGGACCGGACACCCCAGGCTCCTATAGCAATCAGCCCCAGCATTTT.

The rearrangement links TRBV15 to TRBJ2-4, with D tentatively TRBD2 (6 bases). Germline lookup yields CDR1 LNHNV and CDR2 YYDKDF (reference sequence). Trimming left V 6 bases short and J 1 base short, with 10 bases between. The CDR3 length is 14 residues. CDR3 region: CATSPRGAKNIQYF. CDR3 coding DNA: TGTGCCACCAGTCCCCGGGGGGCCAAAAACATTCAGTACTTC.

This clone was recorded only once. This chain joins TRBV11-2 and TRBJ1-5, with TRBD1 as a possible D gene (5 bases). Trimming took off 3 bases at V and 3 bases at J, with 6 bases between the two ends. This CDR3 spans 13 amino acids. Looked up from germline, CDR1 is SGHAT and CDR2 is FQNNGV. CDR3 sequence (DNA): TGTGCCAGCAGCTTGACAGACAATCAGCCCCAGCATTTT. Encoded protein: CASSLTDNQPQHF.

V gene TRBV6-5 combines with J gene TRBJ1-1; tentatively, D is TRBD1 (6 bases). This CDR3 spans 13 amino acids. Per germline, CDR1 MNHEY and CDR2 SVGAGI. V lost 5 bases to trimming and J lost 2 bases, with 9 bases between them. CDR3 sequence reads: CASSGQPNTEAFF. The CDR3 DNA follows: TGTGCCAGCAGTGGACAGCCTAACACTGAAGCTTTCTTT.

The chain is built from TRBV30 and TRBJ1-4, with a tentative D call TRBD1 (5 bases). The V gene lost 4 bases and the J gene lost 8 bases, with 17 bases spanning the gap. The CDR3 is 14 residues long. Germline CDR1 reads GTSNPN; CDR2 reads SVGIG (reference sequence). The CDR3 spells CAWTRGTIGEKLFF. The CDR3 bases are TGTGCCTGGACGCGCGGGACTATTGGGGAAAAACTGTTTTTT.

On this clone: Additional DNA sequences in this sample encode the identical CDR3. V usage is TRBV29-1 and J usage is TRBJ2-3; a possible D gene is TRBD1 (7 bases). Trimming removed 4 bases at V and 5 bases at J, with 10 bases between. In germline, CDR1 is SQVTM, CDR2 ANQGSEA. The CDR3 consists of 12 residues. The CDR3 bases are TGCAGCGTTGGGCAGGGGGGAGATACGCAGTATTTT. Protein sequence: CSVGQGGDTQYF.

There are a few counts of this clone. A much larger clone differs from this one at a single base, so this may be a read error. V gene TRBV6-5 combines with J gene TRBJ2-7; 9 nucleotides match TRBD1. The CDR3 covers 14 residues. Trimming removed 6 bases from V and 4 bases from J; junction bases left unmatched: 7. Germline CDR1 and CDR2: MNHEY and SVGAGI. The CDR3 nucleotides are TGTGCCAGCAGGTTACAGGGGGCGCAGTACGAGCAGTACTTC. Its translation: CASRLQGAQYEQYF.

This chain uses TRBV6-6 with TRBJ2-7; D is perhaps TRBD1 (7 bases). The ends were cut back, 8 bases at V and 5 bases at J, with 16 bases in the middle. Per germline, CDR1 MNHNY and CDR2 SVGAGI (reference sequence). The CDR3 runs 13 residues. CDR3 nucleotide sequence: TGTGCCAGCGGCCAGGGGGGTCCCAACGAGCAGTACTTC. Its translation is CASGQGGPNEQYF.

The gene calls are TRBV7-9 and TRBJ1-1, with no clear D. V lost 5 bases and J 0 bases, leaving 10 bases between the germline ends. Germline V gene data show CDR1 as SEHNR and CDR2 as FQNEAQ (reference sequence). The CDR3 consists of 14 residues. Here the CDR3 reads CASSAQVLNTEAFF. The DNA of the CDR3 is TGTGCCAGCAGCGCGCAGGTTCTGAACACTGAAGCTTTCTTT.